This T cell receptor (beta chain) was found in a study of blood T cell repertoires in COVID-19. V lost 9 bases and J 7 bases, leaving 23 bases between the germline ends. CDR1 and CDR2 from the germline V gene are KGHDR and SFDVKD. This CDR3 contains 15 residues. Sequencing used immunoSEQ multiplex PCR; TCRdb keeps in-frame clones, though not all of them. Of about 250,000 clones in the sample, over 70% were seen once. The material sequenced was peripheral blood. The J gene is TRBJ1-2, the V gene TRBV24-1, with a weak D call TRBD1 (5 bases). This clonotype originated in a man older than 75 with acute or convalescent COVID-19. The CDR3 bases are TGTGCCACCTCCCGCGGGGCTTTAAAGGAAGGTGGCTACACCTTC. Its translation is CATSRGALKEGGYTF.